This section outlines one TCR beta chain sequence together with its context. Its target is unknown. These data originate in a study of T cell clusters in autoimmune cytopenias. Study-level points and caveats: TRB repertoire shifts in secondary cytopenia and chronic lymphocytic leukemia mostly reflected lymphoma, not autoimmunity. No experiment has yet validated the function of the T cell clusters defined in silico.

TRB amplification used roughly 250 ng of peripheral blood genomic DNA. The length of the CDR3 is 13 residues. Germline V CDR1 and CDR2: LNHDA, SQIVND (reference sequence). One tube held mixed TRB-A and TRB-B primer pools for touch-down PCR. After re-calling the multiplex PCR reads, TCRdb lists one entry per CDR3 protein, DNA absent. The data include about 6,900 distinct CDR3 sequences; the top ten clones carry around 10%. This sample also belongs to another study, concerning T cell repertoires in aging, cancer and after chemotherapy. That source reports: Rebound thymic output was suggested by rising median generation probability during chemotherapy in each cancer cohort.

The receptor's source is a human donor in good health. Sequencing used peripheral blood. The chain joins TRBV19 to TRBJ1-1. CDR3 in amino acids: CASSISPRTEAFF.